This T cell receptor (beta chain) was captured by sequencing in a study of cytomegalovirus exposure and HLA in healthy donors. Study-level findings and limits: The study flagged 150 to 200 TCR beta chains as cytomegalovirus-associated.

A remark on this clone: Its specificity is not known.

Germline CDR1 MNHNS, CDR2 SASEGT. The CDR3 has 15 amino acids. Trimming removed 0 bases at V and 1 base at J, with 9 bases between. The PCR used 60 Vbeta and 13 Jbeta primers. Under the authors' procedure: The authors later counted roughly 79 million unique TCR beta chains, roughly 11 million of them shared. Data came from immunoSEQ multiplex PCR; TCRdb stores just in-frame clones and leaves some out. Clonal size and the V and J genes are those of that table, whereas D and trimming came from the DNA. The sample holds over 100,000 clones, roughly 73% seen once. Specimen: PBMCs. The chain uses TRBV6-1 and TRBJ2-5; D is unresolved. This clonotype was obtained from a woman younger than 45 in good health and CMV-seronegative. CDR3 residues: CASSEAPRPQETQYF. In DNA form, the CDR3 reads TGTGCCAGCAGTGAAGCACCCAGGCCCCAAGAGACCCAGTACTTC.